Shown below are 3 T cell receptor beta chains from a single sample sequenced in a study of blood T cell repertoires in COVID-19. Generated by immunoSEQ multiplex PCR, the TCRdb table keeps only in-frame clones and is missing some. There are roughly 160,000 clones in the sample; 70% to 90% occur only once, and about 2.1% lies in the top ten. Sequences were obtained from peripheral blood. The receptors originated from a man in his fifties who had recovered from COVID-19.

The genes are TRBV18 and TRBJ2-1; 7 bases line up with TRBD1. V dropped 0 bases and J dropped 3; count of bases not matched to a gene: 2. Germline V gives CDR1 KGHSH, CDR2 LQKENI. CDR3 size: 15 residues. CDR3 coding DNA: TGTGCCAGCTCACCACCGGGGACAGTCTACAATGAGCAGTTCTTC. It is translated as CASSPPGTVYNEQFF.

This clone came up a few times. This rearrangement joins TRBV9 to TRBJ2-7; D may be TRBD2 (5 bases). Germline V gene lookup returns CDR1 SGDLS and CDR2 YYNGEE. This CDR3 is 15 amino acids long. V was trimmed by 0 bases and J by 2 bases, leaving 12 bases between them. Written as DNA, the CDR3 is TGTGCCAGCAGCGTAGAGGCGGGCCGCGCCTACGAGCAGTACTTC. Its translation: CASSVEAGRAYEQYF.

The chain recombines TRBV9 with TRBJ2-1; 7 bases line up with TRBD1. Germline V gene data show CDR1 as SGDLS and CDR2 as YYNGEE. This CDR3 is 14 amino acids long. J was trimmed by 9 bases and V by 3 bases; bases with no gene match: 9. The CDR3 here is CASSEPNRGGEQFF. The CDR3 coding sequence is TGTGCCAGCAGCGAGCCGAACAGGGGCGGTGAGCAGTTCTTC.